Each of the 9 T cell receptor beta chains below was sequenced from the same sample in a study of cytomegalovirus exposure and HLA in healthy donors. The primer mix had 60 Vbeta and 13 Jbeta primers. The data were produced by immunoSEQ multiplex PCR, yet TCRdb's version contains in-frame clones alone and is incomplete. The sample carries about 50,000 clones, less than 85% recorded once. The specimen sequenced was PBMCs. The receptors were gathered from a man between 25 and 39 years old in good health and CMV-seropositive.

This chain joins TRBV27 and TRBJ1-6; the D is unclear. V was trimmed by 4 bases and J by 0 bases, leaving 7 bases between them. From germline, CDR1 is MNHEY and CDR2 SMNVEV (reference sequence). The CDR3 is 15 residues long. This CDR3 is CASSSEGSYNSPLHF. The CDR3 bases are TGTGCCAGCAGTTCAGAGGGCTCCTATAATTCACCCCTCCACTTT.

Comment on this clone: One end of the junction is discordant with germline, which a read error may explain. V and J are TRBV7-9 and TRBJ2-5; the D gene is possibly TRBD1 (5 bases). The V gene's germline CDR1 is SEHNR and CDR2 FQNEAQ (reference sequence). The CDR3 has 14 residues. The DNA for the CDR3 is TGTTCCAGCAGCTCGGACATCGGTAAAGAGACCCAGTACTTC. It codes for CSSSSDIGKETQYF.

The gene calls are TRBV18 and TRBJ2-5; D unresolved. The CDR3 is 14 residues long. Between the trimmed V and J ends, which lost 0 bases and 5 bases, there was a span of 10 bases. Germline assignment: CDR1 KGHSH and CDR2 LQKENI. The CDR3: CASSPPNLRETQYF. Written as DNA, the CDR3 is TGTGCCAGCTCACCACCGAACCTGCGGGAGACCCAGTACTTC. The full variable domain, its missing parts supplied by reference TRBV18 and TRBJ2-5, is NAGVMQNPRHLVRRRGQEARLRCSPMKGHSHVYWYRQLPEEGLKFMVYLQKENIIDESGMPKERFSAEFPKEGPSILRIQQVVRGDSAAYFCASSPPNLRETQYFGPGTRLLVL.

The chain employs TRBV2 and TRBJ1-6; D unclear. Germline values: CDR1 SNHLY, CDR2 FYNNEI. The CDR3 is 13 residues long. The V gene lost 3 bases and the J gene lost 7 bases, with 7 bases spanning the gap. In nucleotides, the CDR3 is TGTGCCAGCAGTGAGAGCGGGAATTCACCCCTCCACTTT. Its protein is CASSESGNSPLHF.

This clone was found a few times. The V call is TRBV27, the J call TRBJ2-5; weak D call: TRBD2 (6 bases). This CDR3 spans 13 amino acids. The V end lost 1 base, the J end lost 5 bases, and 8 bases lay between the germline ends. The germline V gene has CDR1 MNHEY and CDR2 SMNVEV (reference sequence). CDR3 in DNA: TGTGCCAGCAGTTTATATGGGGGGGAGACCCAGTACTTC. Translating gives CASSLYGGETQYF.

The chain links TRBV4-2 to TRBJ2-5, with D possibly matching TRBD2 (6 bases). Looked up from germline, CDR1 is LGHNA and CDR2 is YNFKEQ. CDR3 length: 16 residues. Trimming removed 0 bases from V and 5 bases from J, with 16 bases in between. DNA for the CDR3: TGTGCCAGCAGCCAAGAGGAGCCGGGGGTCCAGGAGACCCAGTACTTC. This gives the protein CASSQEEPGVQETQYF.

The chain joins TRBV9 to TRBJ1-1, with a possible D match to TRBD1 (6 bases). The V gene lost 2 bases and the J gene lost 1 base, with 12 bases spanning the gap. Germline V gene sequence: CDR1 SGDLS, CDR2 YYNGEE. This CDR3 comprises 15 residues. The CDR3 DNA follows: TGTGCCAGCAGCGTGGGGGTAGGGGGGAACACTGAAGCTTTCTTT. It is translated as CASSVGVGGNTEAFF.

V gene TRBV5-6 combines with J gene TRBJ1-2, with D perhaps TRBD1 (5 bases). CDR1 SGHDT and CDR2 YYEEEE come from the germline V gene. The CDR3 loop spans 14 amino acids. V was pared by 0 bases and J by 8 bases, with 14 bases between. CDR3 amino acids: CASSLATREGGYTF. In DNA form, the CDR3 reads TGTGCCAGCAGCTTGGCAACCAGGGAAGGAGGCTACACCTTC.

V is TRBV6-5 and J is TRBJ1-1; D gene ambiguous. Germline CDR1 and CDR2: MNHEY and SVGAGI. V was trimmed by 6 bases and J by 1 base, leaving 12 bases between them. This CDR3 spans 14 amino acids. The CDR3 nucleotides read TGTGCCAGCAGGGAGTATGTGGGGAACACTGAAGCTTTCTTT. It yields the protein CASREYVGNTEAFF.